These 19 T cell receptor beta chains originate from one sample sequenced in a study of shared clonotypes between healthy human individuals. Profiling relied on immunoSEQ multiplex PCR, and the TCRdb table lists in-frame clones only, not all of them. There are about 1.1 million clones in the sample; around 77% occur only once, and roughly 0.83% lies in the top ten. The sequenced sample was memory CD4+ T cells from PBMCs. Subset in this sample: CD45RA-negative fraction. The receptors were gathered from a man aged 18 to 29 in good health. Some clones in this sample may be carry-over from other donors' samples.

The chain joins TRBV21-1 to TRBJ2-5; TRBD2 was called by the table and not checked on the DNA. TRBV21-1 constitutes a pseudogene. This CDR3 has 12 residues. DNA of the CDR3: TGTGCCAGCAATGGCGGGAGAGAGACCCAGTACTTC. Translated: CASNGGRETQYF.

For this clone: The same CDR3 can be traced to other DNA sequences in this sample. This chain uses TRBV9 with TRBJ2-2, with 8 bases aligning to TRBD1. V shed 4 bases and J 7 bases; nucleotides not matched to a gene: 6. This CDR3 region has 14 residues. Germline CDR1 SGDLS, CDR2 YYNGEE. The CDR3 bases are TGTGCCAGCAGCCCCCAGGGGGCGGGCGGGGAGCTGTTTTTT. Residues: CASSPQGAGGELFF. Complete variable domain (other parts from reference TRBV9 and TRBJ2-2): DSGVTQTPKHLITATGQRVTLRCSPRSGDLSVYWYQQSLDQGLQFLIQYYNGEERAKGNILERFSAQQFPDLHSELNLSSLELGDSALYFCASSPQGAGGELFFGEGSRLTVL.

This chain joins TRBV28 and TRBJ2-1; D possibly corresponds to TRBD2 (6 bases). CDR1 and CDR2 (germline): MDHEN, SYDVKM. The V end lost 10 bases, the J end lost 4 bases, and 17 bases lay between the germline ends. There are 14 residues in the CDR3. CDR3: CATTGPGTYNEQFF. The CDR3, as DNA: TGTGCCACCACAGGTCCCGGGACTTACAATGAGCAGTTCTTC.

The rearrangement uses TRBV30 and TRBJ2-2; D assignment may be TRBD1 or TRBD2 (5 bases each). Germline CDR1 and CDR2: GTSNPN and SVGIG (reference sequence). The CDR3 is 14 amino acids. The ends were cut back, 6 bases at V and 0 bases at J, with 11 bases in the middle. CDR3 DNA: TGTGCCTGTCAAGGGACGGCGAACACCGGGGAGCTGTTTTTT. Its translation is CACQGTANTGELFF.

The rearrangement links TRBV5-1 to TRBJ1-1; D is unclear. V was cut by 3 bases and J by 1 base, with 10 bases left in between. This CDR3 is 14 amino acids long. Germline V gene data show CDR1 as SGHRS and CDR2 as YFSETQ. The CDR3 nucleotides are TGCGCCAGCAGCTGGGGTGGGGAGAACACTGAAGCTTTCTTT. The encoded protein is CASSWGGENTEAFF.

Remarks on this clone: The same CDR3 also results from other DNA sequences found in this sample. The chain combines TRBV5-5 with TRBJ1-5; possible D gene TRBD1, 5 bases. Germline assignment: CDR1 SGHKS and CDR2 YYEKEE (reference sequence). The CDR3 is 14 amino acids. Trimming took 0 bases from V and 5 from J, leaving 9 bases between them. In nucleotides, the CDR3 is TGTGCCAGCAGCTTGGCCGGGGGTGATCAGCCCCAGCATTTT. Encoded protein: CASSLAGGDQPQHF.

This sequence joins TRBV14 and TRBJ2-3; 8 nucleotides line up with TRBD2. From germline, CDR1 is SGHDN and CDR2 FVKESK. The CDR3 has 17 amino acids. V gave up 3 bases and J gave up 5 bases; unmatched junction bases: 13. The CDR3 region is CASSHRPTSGRGDTQYF. DNA for the CDR3: TGTGCCAGCAGCCACCGCCCTACCAGCGGGAGAGGAGATACGCAGTATTTT. The full variable domain, with the rest looked up from reference TRBV14 and TRBJ2-3, is EAGVTQFPSHSVIEKGQTVTLRCDPISGHDNLYWYRRVMGKEIKFLLHFVKESKQDESGMPNNRFLAERTGGTYSTLKVQPAELEDSGVYFCASSHRPTSGRGDTQYFGPGTRLTVL.

This clone was counted a single time. V usage is TRBV11-2 and J usage is TRBJ1-2; the D gene is possibly TRBD1 (5 bases). Germline V gives CDR1 SGHAT, CDR2 FQNNGV. The CDR3 is 18 amino acids. The ends were cut back, 3 bases at V and 0 bases at J, with 20 bases in the middle. CDR3 sequence reads: CASSFEGLRESANYGYTF. CDR3 DNA sequence: TGTGCCAGCAGCTTCGAGGGGCTCAGGGAGTCCGCTAACTATGGCTACACCTTC.

The rearrangement links TRBV30 to TRBJ1-4, with TRBD1 identical over 7 bases. Per germline, CDR1 GTSNPN and CDR2 SVGIG (reference sequence). The CDR3 has 15 residues. V lost 3 bases and J lost 2; bases outside the gene matches: 6. The CDR3 region has the DNA TGTGCCTGGAGCCTCGGGACAGCGACTAATGAAAAACTGTTTTTT. Amino acids: CAWSLGTATNEKLFF.

This clone was seen more than once but under ten times. This sequence joins TRBV6-1 and TRBJ1-6; D perhaps matches TRBD1 (6 bases). Germline V CDR1 and CDR2: MNHNS, SASEGT. The V gene lost 4 bases and the J gene lost 4 bases, with 8 bases spanning the gap. This CDR3 contains 14 residues. CDR3 bases: TGTGCCAGCAGTGCAGGGGATTATAATTCACCCCTCCACTTT. Amino acid sequence: CASSAGDYNSPLHF.

This clone was counted between two and nine times. This chain uses TRBV29-1 with TRBJ1-2, with D maybe TRBD1 (6 bases). The V end was cut by 7 bases, the J end by 6 bases, with 12 bases between. This CDR3 spans 11 amino acids. The germline V gene has CDR1 SQVTM and CDR2 ANQGSEA. CDR3 protein: CSGTGYDGYTF. The CDR3 bases are TGCAGCGGTACAGGGTACGATGGCTACACCTTC.

The CDR3 DNA sequence: TGCAGCGTTGCAACGACTAGCCCCGAGCAGTTCTTC. Protein product: CSVATTSPEQFF. The chain combines TRBV29-1 with TRBJ2-1; TRBD2 agrees at 7 bases. CDR1 is SQVTM and CDR2 is ANQGSEA in the germline V gene. V lost 4 bases and J lost 10; bases outside the gene matches: 7. The CDR3 consists of 12 residues.

The rearrangement links TRBV7-9 to TRBJ1-2; D is undetermined. There are 15 residues in the CDR3. V was trimmed by 5 bases and J by 2 bases, leaving 15 bases between them. CDR1 and CDR2 (germline): SEHNR, FQNEAQ (reference sequence). The CDR3 is CASSNYGLQNYGYTF. The CDR3 nucleotides are TGTGCCAGCAGCAACTATGGGTTACAGAACTATGGCTACACCTTC.

V gene TRBV6-1 combines with J gene TRBJ1-5, with TRBD1 matching over 7 bases. This CDR3 is built from 15 residues. The V gene's germline CDR1 is MNHNS and CDR2 SASEGT. V dropped 3 bases and J dropped 4; count of bases not matched to a gene: 6. CDR3 in amino acids: CASSEAGTANQPQHF. The CDR3 nucleotides are TGTGCCAGCAGTGAGGCCGGGACAGCAAATCAGCCCCAGCATTTT.

A remark on this clone: This CDR3 is also generated by other DNA sequences in the sample. The V call is TRBV18, the J call TRBJ2-5, with D tentatively TRBD1 (5 bases). Germline loops: CDR1 KGHSH, CDR2 LQKENI. CDR3 size: 14 residues. V was shortened by 2 bases and J by 4 bases, with 11 bases between the two germline ends. DNA of the CDR3: TGTGCCAGCTCACCAGGGCAGGGCGGAGAGACCCAGTACTTC. Encoded protein: CASSPGQGGETQYF.

This clone has just a few counts. The chain couples TRBV30 to TRBJ1-3; the D is unclear. Trimming pared 2 bases from V and 8 bases from J, leaving 13 bases between. The CDR3 runs 13 residues. Germline CDR1 GTSNPN, CDR2 SVGIG (reference sequence). The CDR3 reads CAWSRGSPDTIYF. The CDR3 nucleotides are TGTGCCTGGAGTAGAGGCAGTCCAGACACCATATATTTT. Combining the CDR3 with reference TRBV30 and TRBJ1-3 gives the whole variable domain SQTIHQWPATLVQPVGSPLSLECTVEGTSNPNLYWYRQAAGRGLQLLFYSVGIGQISSEVPQNLSASRPQDRQFILSSKKLLLSDSGFYLCAWSRGSPDTIYFGEGSWLTVV.

The chain combines TRBV2 with TRBJ1-2; D gene uncertain. Trimming left V 1 base short and J 4 bases short, with 13 bases between. Looked up from germline, CDR1 is SNHLY and CDR2 is FYNNEI. The CDR3 is made up of 15 amino acids. In DNA form, the CDR3 reads TGTGCCAGCAGTGAAGGCACTGCTGAGATCTATGGCTACACCTTC. Its translation is CASSEGTAEIYGYTF.

The rearrangement uses TRBV29-1 and TRBJ1-1; D might be TRBD1 (6 bases). Germline CDR1 reads SQVTM; CDR2 reads ANQGSEA. Trimming shortened V by 4 bases and J by 6 bases, and 15 bases separated the two germline ends. The CDR3 is 13 amino acids. CDR3 in amino acids: CSVVQGLIAEAFF. The CDR3 nucleotides are TGCAGCGTTGTTCAGGGGCTGATAGCTGAAGCTTTCTTT.

The genes are TRBV6-5 and TRBJ2-2; D gene ambiguous. In germline, CDR1 is MNHEY, CDR2 SVGAGI. V lost 3 bases to trimming and J lost 6 bases, with 5 bases between them. This CDR3 region has 12 residues. Here the CDR3 reads CASSYRSGELFF. The CDR3 bases are TGTGCCAGCAGTTATCGGTCCGGGGAGCTGTTTTTT.